The 18 T cell receptor beta chains given below trace back to one sample, sequenced in a study of tumor and adjacent non-tumor tissue in lung cancer. This sample's RNA came from whole unsorted tissue. The library came from three nested PCR rounds adapted from ARM-PCR protocols. TCRdb re-derived calls from the multiplex PCR reads in MiXCR, one entry per CDR3 protein. The sample records approximately 150,000 distinct CDR3 sequences, approximately 66% being singletons. The specimen was lung tumor tissue. All receptors come from a man aged 55-75 years with small cell lung cancer.

As concerns this clonotype: It may be a read error: a sequence one base away is much more abundant. The gene calls are TRBV20-1 and TRBJ2-6; D remains ambiguous. CDR3 length equals 13 residues. Trimming left V 0 bases short and J 3 bases short, with 3 bases between. In germline, CDR1 is DFQATT, CDR2 SNEGSKA (reference sequence). CDR3 in DNA: TGCAGTGCTAGAGAAGTTGGGGCCAACGTCCTGACTTTC. Its translation is CSAREVGANVLTF.

The V gene is TRBV29-1, the J gene TRBJ2-3; TRBD1 or TRBD2 may be the D gene (7 bases each). The CDR3 loop spans 14 amino acids. V lost 4 bases and J 3 bases, leaving 14 bases between the germline ends. The germline CDR1 and CDR2 sequences are SQVTM and ANQGSEA. The CDR3 loop is CSVVGQGGTDTQYF. In DNA form, the CDR3 reads TGCAGCGTTGTTGGCCAGGGGGGGACAGATACGCAGTATTTT.

This clonotype showed up just once. This sequence joins TRBV10-2 and TRBJ2-7, with 7 nucleotides matching TRBD2. Germline V lookup: CDR1 WSHSY, CDR2 SAAADI. The CDR3 loop spans 13 amino acids. In DNA form, the CDR3 reads TGCTCCAGCAGAGCTAGCGGCTCCTACGAGCAGTACGTC. Translation gives CSSRASGSYEQYV.

The chain's CDR3 is CASSQEETSVREQYF. The DNA for the CDR3 is TGCGCCAGCAGCCAAGAAGAGACAAGTGTCCGGGAGCAGTACTTC. The chain is built from TRBV4-1 and TRBJ2-7, with no clear D. In germline, CDR1 is MGHRA, CDR2 YSYEKL. The CDR3 is 15 amino acids. Trimming cost V 0 bases and J 7 bases, with 16 bases left between them.

The CDR3 protein is CASSRRGRGVGYTF. CDR3 DNA: TGTGCCAGCAGTCGCAGGGGGCGAGGGGTTGGCTACACCTTC. J is TRBJ1-2 and V is TRBV6-2 or TRBV6-3; 8 nucleotides agree with TRBD1. The CDR3 runs 14 residues. Germline assignment: CDR1 MNHEY and CDR2 SVGEGT. The junction had 9 bases not matched to a gene; V was cut back by 5 bases and J by 7 bases.

The chain couples TRBV5-6 to TRBJ2-7; a weak D match, TRBD1 (5 bases). From germline, CDR1 is SGHDT and CDR2 YYEEEE. Trimming stripped 2 bases from V and 2 bases from J, with 8 bases between. The CDR3 is 13 residues long. The DNA for the CDR3 is TGTGCCAGCAGCTTTACAGGACCCTACGAGCAGTACTTC. Amino acid sequence: CASSFTGPYEQYF.

The V call is TRBV6-6, the J call TRBJ2-7; the D is unclear. Germline V CDR1 and CDR2: MNHNY, SVGAGI (reference sequence). The CDR3 extends over 14 amino acids. DNA for the CDR3: TGTGCCAGCAGTTACGAGAAGGGCTTCTACGATCAGTACGTC. This encodes CASSYEKGFYDQYV.

There are a few counts of this clonotype. The V gene is TRBV6-6, the J gene TRBJ2-1, with TRBD2 identical over 8 bases. This CDR3 has 24 amino acids. The V segment lost 2 bases and the J segment 3 bases; nucleotides outside the gene matches: 30. Germline V gene lookup returns CDR1 MNHNY and CDR2 SVGAGI (reference sequence). This CDR3 reads CASSYPPPSRGKSLADSYYNEQFF. CDR3 DNA: TGTGCCAGCAGTTACCCCCCGCCCTCCAGGGGAAAATCACTAGCGGACAGTTACTACAATGAGCAGTTCTTC.

Worth noting for this clonotype: Mismatch with germline at one junction end may stem from a read error. The rearrangement joins TRBV20-1 to TRBJ2-7; D is uncertain. CDR1 and CDR2 from the germline V gene are DFQATT and SNEGSKA (reference sequence). The CDR3 runs to 12 residues. The CDR3: CSASRTVYEQYF. Here the CDR3 DNA reads TGTAGTGCTAGTAGAACAGTGTACGAGCAGTACTTC.

A remark on this clonotype: Being one base from a much bigger clone, this may be a read error. The CDR3 end shows no conserved phenylalanine or tryptophan, and so a read error is likely. The DNA is left out, because the CDR3 cannot be placed on it with certainty; the CDR3 is given as TCRdb lists it. The chain couples TRBV11-2 to TRBJ2-7; TRBD1, the table's D call, was not compared with the DNA. With termini counted, the CDR3 has 11 amino acids. The germline CDR1 and CDR2 sequences are SGHAT and FQNNGV. CDR3 sequence reads: CASAGGYERYL.

In regard to this clonotype: This CDR3 fails to terminate in the conserved phenylalanine or tryptophan, so it likely reflects a read error. Because the CDR3's place on the DNA is in doubt, the DNA is left out and the CDR3 is given as listed by TCRdb. CDR3 protein: CASSFTTGTKVTQCL. This rearrangement joins TRBV11-2 to TRBJ2-5; TRBD1 was called by the table and not checked on the DNA. Germline V gene lookup returns CDR1 SGHAT and CDR2 FQNNGV. A total of 15 residues make up the CDR3, ends included.

Regarding this clonotype: One junction end does not reproduce the germline sequence, and a read error may be involved. V and J are TRBV11-2 and TRBJ2-3, with a possible D match to TRBD2 (5 bases). The CDR3 covers 14 residues. In germline, CDR1 is SGHAT, CDR2 FQNNGV. CDR3 coding DNA: TGTGCCAGCAGCACGAGCGAGGGCACAGATACACAGTATTTT. It is translated as CASSTSEGTDTQYF. The whole variable domain, remainder taken from reference TRBV11-2 and TRBJ2-3, is EAGVAQSPRYKIIEKRQSVAFWCNPISGHATLYWYQQILGQGPKLLIQFQNNGVVDDSQLPKDRFSAERLKGVDSTLKIQPAKLEDSAVYLCASSTSEGTDTQYFGPGTRLTVL.

This clonotype came up many times. The chain uses TRBV6-5 and TRBJ1-2, with D possibly TRBD1 on 5 matching bases. Germline lookup yields CDR1 MNHEY and CDR2 SVGAGI. V was cut by 5 bases and J by 6 bases, with 13 bases left in between. The CDR3 contains 13 residues. CDR3 nucleotide sequence: TGTGCCAGCAGTGGCAGGGAAGGGGATGGCTACACCTTC. It translates to CASSGREGDGYTF.

Details on this clonotype: Its ends do not fully match the called genes, so a read error is possible. The chain combines TRBV6-6 with TRBJ1-1; D not certain. This CDR3 contains 14 residues. Germline CDR1 reads MNHNY; CDR2 reads SVGAGI (reference sequence). This chain's CDR3 is CACSYEGWSTEAFF. CDR3 bases: TGTGCCTGCAGTTATGAGGGATGGAGCACTGAAGCTTTCTTC.

This clonotype has ten or more counts. The chain joins TRBV20-1 to TRBJ2-5; 8 bases line up with TRBD2. Germline CDR1 reads DFQATT; CDR2 reads SNEGSKA (reference sequence). The J segment lost 4 bases and the V segment lost 0 bases, leaving 4 bases of the junction unmatched. CDR3 length: 14 amino acids. The chain's CDR3 is CSARDWAGGETQYF. DNA of the CDR3: TGCAGTGCTAGAGACTGGGCGGGAGGAGAGACCCAGTACTTC.

As to this clonotype: Sequence at one end of the junction differs from germline and may be a read error. The chain is built from TRBV5-5 and TRBJ2-5; maybe TRBD2 (5 bases). This CDR3 contains 13 residues. Per germline, CDR1 SGHKS and CDR2 YYEKEE (reference sequence). The CDR3 spells CASSFSGKEAQYF. Written as DNA, the CDR3 is TGTGCCAGCAGCTTTTCCGGGAAAGAGGCCCAGTACTTC.

Points on this clonotype: A single base separates this from a much larger clone, so it may be a read error. V usage is TRBV29-1 and J usage is TRBJ1-1; the D gene is possibly TRBD1 (5 bases). Germline CDR1 reads SQVTM; CDR2 reads ANQGSEA. This CDR3 is 14 amino acids long. DNA of the CDR3: TGCAGCGTTATGCGCGGGCGGGGGAACACTGAAGTTTTCTTT. It translates to CSVMRGRGNTEVFF.

A few counts support this clonotype. The rearrangement uses TRBV20-1 and TRBJ2-6; 8 nucleotides agree with TRBD1. Germline V CDR1 and CDR2: DFQATT, SNEGSKA (reference sequence). CDR3 size: 14 residues. V lost 4 bases, J lost 2 bases, and 1 base stayed unmatched. CDR3 sequence (DNA): TGCAGTGCTACACAGGGGGCTGGGGCCAACGTCCTGACTTTC. This sequence encodes CSATQGAGANVLTF.